A single sample is the source of the 7 T cell receptor beta chains below, sequenced in a study of cytomegalovirus exposure and HLA in healthy donors. Use of 60 Vbeta and 13 Jbeta primers characterized the PCR. Sequenced by immunoSEQ multiplex PCR; TCRdb stores in-frame clones only, minus some. In the table there are 110,000 or so clones, under 85% of which are singletons. Material: PBMCs. All receptors derive from a man in his thirties or forties in good health and CMV-seronegative.

The chain links TRBV18 to TRBJ2-3; weak D call: TRBD2 (5 bases). The CDR3 covers 16 residues. The V end was cut by 0 bases, the J end by 7 bases, with 17 bases between. The germline V gene has CDR1 KGHSH and CDR2 LQKENI. The CDR3 loop reads CASSPPTGRERNTQYF. CDR3 in DNA: TGTGCCAGCTCACCACCCACGGGCCGGGAACGGAATACGCAGTATTTT.

The V gene is TRBV19, the J gene TRBJ1-2; maybe TRBD1 (5 bases). V was cut by 3 bases and J by 8 bases, with 16 bases left in between. This CDR3 contains 14 residues. The germline CDR1 and CDR2 sequences are LNHDA and SQIVND (reference sequence). Here the CDR3 DNA reads TGTGCCAGTAGTATTACTGCCGCAGGGCGCGGCTACACCTTC. Encoded protein: CASSITAAGRGYTF.

The gene calls are TRBV29-1 and TRBJ2-2; possible D gene TRBD1, 6 bases. This CDR3 region has 13 residues. Trimming took off 7 bases at V and 2 bases at J, with 11 bases between the two ends. CDR1 is SQVTM and CDR2 is ANQGSEA in the germline V gene. The CDR3 loop is CSALTGNTGELFF. The CDR3 region has the DNA TGCAGCGCCCTGACAGGAAACACCGGGGAGCTGTTTTTT.

This clone was detected a few times. The chain carries TRBV25-1 and TRBJ1-5; TRBD1 matches 9 bases. Per the germline V gene, CDR1 is MGHDK and CDR2 is SYGVNS. V gave up 4 bases and J gave up 5 bases; unmatched junction bases: 3. This CDR3 has 14 amino acids. The CDR3 protein is CASSGGQGYQPQHF. The CDR3 nucleotides are TGTGCCAGCAGTGGGGGACAGGGTTATCAGCCCCAGCATTTT. The variable domain in full, completed from reference TRBV25-1 and TRBJ1-5, reads EADIYQTPRYLVIGTGKKITLECSQTMGHDKMYWYQQDPGMELHLIHYSYGVNSTEKGDLSSESTVSRIRTEHFPLTLESARPSHTSQYLCASSGGQGYQPQHFGDGTRLSIL.

This chain links TRBV30 with TRBJ2-2; D ambiguous. Deletions cut 2 bases from V and 1 base from J, with 8 bases between. Germline CDR1 reads GTSNPN; CDR2 reads SVGIG (reference sequence). This CDR3 has 14 amino acids. CDR3 nucleotide sequence: TGTGCCTGGAGTACTACTCTGAACACCGGGGAGCTGTTTTTT. The encoded protein is CAWSTTLNTGELFF.

This rearrangement joins TRBV14 to TRBJ1-2, with 11 nucleotides matching TRBD1. CDR1 and CDR2 (germline): SGHDN, FVKESK. CDR3 size: 17 residues. V shed 4 bases, J shed 2 bases, and the junction held 9 bases outside the gene matches. The CDR3 region has the DNA TGTGCCAGCAGCCCACCCGTCGGGACAGGGGGAAACTATGGCTACACCTTC. As protein: CASSPPVGTGGNYGYTF.

This chain uses TRBV4-3 with TRBJ2-7; TRBD2 might be the D (5 bases). Germline V gene data show CDR1 as LGHNA and CDR2 as YSLEER. Trimming left V 0 bases short and J 3 bases short, with 9 bases between. This CDR3 comprises 14 residues. CDR3 DNA: TGCGCCAGCAGCCAAGACTCGGGGAACTACGAGCAGTACTTC. It translates to CASSQDSGNYEQYF.